These 30 T cell receptor beta chains came from one sample sequenced in a study of T-cell reconstitution after alpha-beta-depleted transplantation in children. Unique molecular identifiers were used to barcode this TCRbeta library. MiXCR, run by TCRdb on the PCR reads, gives a single entry per CDR3 protein. The sample has approximately 250,000 distinct CDR3 sequences; roughly 23% are singletons. The sequencing used PBMCs, collected before TCRalphabeta/CD19-depleted stem cell transplant. The receptors were sampled from a girl aged 2 to 10 with Fanconi anemia, due to receive a stem cell transplant.

The chain joins TRBV15 to TRBJ1-2; perhaps TRBD1 as D (5 bases). V lost 0 bases and J 4 bases, leaving 9 bases between the germline ends. This CDR3 contains 14 residues. From germline, CDR1 is LNHNV and CDR2 YYDKDF (reference sequence). CDR3 loop: CATSRDVGGYGYTF. The CDR3 DNA follows: TGTGCCACCAGCAGAGATGTCGGGGGCTATGGCTACACCTTC. Looking up the rest from reference TRBV15 and TRBJ1-2 gives the full variable domain: DAMVIQNPRYQVTQFGKPVTLSCSQTLNHNVMYWYQQKSSQAPKLLFHYYDKDFNNEADTPDNFQSRRPNTSFCFLDIRSPGLGDTAMYLCATSRDVGGYGYTFGSGTRLTVV.

This clonotype was seen repeatedly, ten times or more. V usage is TRBV12-3 or TRBV12-4 and J usage is TRBJ2-7; possible D gene TRBD1, 6 bases. V lost 6 bases and J lost 5, with 17 bases in between. This CDR3 has 14 residues. CDR3 in amino acids: CASSPSQGIHEQYF. CDR3 nucleotides: TGTGCCAGCAGCCCGTCCCAGGGGATACACGAGCAGTACTTC.

J is TRBJ2-7 and V is TRBV2; tentatively, D is TRBD1 or TRBD2 (5 bases each). V lost 6 bases, J lost 0 bases, and 15 bases lay in between. This CDR3 region has 15 residues. Germline loops: CDR1 SNHLY, CDR2 FYNNEI. In DNA form, the CDR3 reads TGTGCCAGCAGCGCTTTGGGGGACGCCTCCTACGAGCAGTACTTC. It codes for CASSALGDASYEQYF.

The chain couples TRBV29-1 to TRBJ2-2, with D possibly TRBD2 on 5 matching bases. Germline CDR1 is SQVTM and CDR2 is ANQGSEA. V was shortened by 5 bases and J by 3 bases, with 10 bases between the two germline ends. CDR3 size: 13 residues. CDR3 residues: CSVNAGDTGELFF. Written as DNA, the CDR3 is TGCAGCGTTAATGCCGGGGACACCGGGGAGCTGTTTTTT.

This chain uses TRBV7-9 with TRBJ1-1; D might be TRBD1 (5 bases). V dropped 7 bases and J dropped 7 bases, with 10 bases sitting between them. Germline values: CDR1 SEHNR, CDR2 FQNEAQ (reference sequence). This CDR3 is 11 amino acids long. The CDR3 coding sequence is TGTGCCAGCATAAAGGGGAATGAAGCTTTCTTT. Translated, it gives CASIKGNEAFF.

This clonotype was recorded at least ten times. The J gene is TRBJ1-3, the V gene TRBV20-1; D uncertain. Trimming shortened V by 0 bases and J by 1 base, and 10 bases separated the two germline ends. Per the germline V gene, CDR1 is DFQATT and CDR2 is SNEGSKA (reference sequence). This CDR3 spans 15 amino acids. The CDR3 region is CSARDRRGSGNTIYF. Written as DNA, the CDR3 is TGCAGTGCTAGAGATCGTCGCGGTTCTGGAAACACCATATATTTT.

Only one count was recorded for this clonotype. The chain couples TRBV7-9 to TRBJ2-2; D uncertain. This CDR3 is built from 14 residues. The V end lost 1 base, the J end lost 6 bases, and 9 bases lay between the germline ends. Germline-derived CDR1 and CDR2 are SEHNR and FQNEAQ (reference sequence). The DNA for the CDR3 is TGTGCCAGCAGCTTAGTGAACCGTGCCGGGGAGCTGTTTTTT. Amino acid sequence: CASSLVNRAGELFF.

Only a few counts were recorded for this clonotype. V usage is TRBV7-3 and J usage is TRBJ2-1, with TRBD2 matching over 12 bases. The CDR3 is 19 residues long. In germline, CDR1 is SGHTA, CDR2 FQGTGA. V lost 5 bases, J lost 7 bases, and 18 bases stayed unmatched. The CDR3 nucleotides read TGTGCCAGCAGCCCAGGGACTAGCGGGCCTGTACTTGATGGGAATGAGCAGTTCTTC. Its translation is CASSPGTSGPVLDGNEQFF.

This clonotype was observed a few times. V and J are TRBV20-1 and TRBJ2-1, with 7 nucleotides matching TRBD1. The CDR3 covers 13 residues. V lost 7 bases and J lost 6; bases outside the gene matches: 9. Germline V gene sequence: CDR1 DFQATT, CDR2 SNEGSKA (reference sequence). CDR3 loop: CSGDRGQSNEQFF. The CDR3 nucleotides read TGCAGTGGAGACCGGGGACAGTCCAATGAGCAGTTCTTC.

The chain uses TRBV24-1 and TRBJ1-5; the D gene is possibly TRBD1 (5 bases). CDR3 length equals 17 residues. Germline V gene data show CDR1 as KGHDR and CDR2 as SFDVKD. With 12 bases removed from V and 2 bases from J, the gap between germline ends came to 25 bases. CDR3 region: CASETESTTFGNQPQHF. CDR3 bases: TGTGCCTCAGAGACAGAGTCCACAACGTTTGGCAATCAGCCCCAGCATTTT.

J is TRBJ1-2 and V is TRBV29-1; D not certain. Germline CDR1 and CDR2: SQVTM and ANQGSEA. The CDR3 consists of 13 residues. V was pared by 2 bases and J by 1 base, with 8 bases between. DNA for the CDR3: TGCAGCGTTGAAAAGAAAGATAACTATGGCTACACCTTC. It specifies CSVEKKDNYGYTF.

This clonotype was detected many times. The J gene is TRBJ1-1, the V gene TRBV20-1, with 8 bases lining up with TRBD1. CDR3 length: 16 residues. The V segment lost 3 bases and the J segment 0 bases; nucleotides outside the gene matches: 9. Germline V lookup: CDR1 DFQATT, CDR2 SNEGSKA (reference sequence). The CDR3 reads CSARDRDMTLNTEAFF. CDR3 coding DNA: TGCAGTGCTAGGGACAGGGACATGACTCTGAACACTGAAGCTTTCTTT.

There are many counts of this clonotype. The chain links TRBV6-5 to TRBJ2-2, with D unclear. CDR1 and CDR2 from the germline V gene are MNHEY and SVGAGI. Trimming removed 4 bases at V and 1 base at J, with 10 bases between. The CDR3 contains 15 residues. The CDR3 here is CASSLALLNTGELFF. CDR3 nucleotides: TGTGCCAGCAGTTTGGCCCTCCTGAACACCGGGGAGCTGTTTTTT.

This clonotype was seen more than once but under ten times. The V and J genes are TRBV6-1 and TRBJ1-1, with TRBD1 matching over 11 bases. Germline V lookup: CDR1 MNHNS, CDR2 SASEGT. CDR3 length equals 16 residues. Trimming at V came to 4 bases and at J to 10 bases, leaving 14 bases not matched to a gene. CDR3 DNA sequence: TGTGCCAGCAGTGTGATGATAAGGGACAGGGGGTTCGGAGCTTTCTTT. This codes for CASSVMIRDRGFGAFF.

This clonotype was recorded many times. The chain carries TRBV20-1 and TRBJ2-5, with D uncertain. The V and J ends lost 3 bases and 3 bases respectively, with 5 bases between them. Germline-derived CDR1 and CDR2 are DFQATT and SNEGSKA (reference sequence). The CDR3 totals 11 residues. CDR3 sequence: CSASLKETQYF. The CDR3 bases are TGCAGTGCTAGCCTCAAAGAGACCCAGTACTTC.

The chain recombines TRBV20-1 with TRBJ2-7; 9 bases line up with TRBD2. Trimming removed 6 bases from V and 1 base from J; junction bases left unmatched: 7. There are 14 residues in the CDR3. Germline CDR1 is DFQATT and CDR2 is SNEGSKA (reference sequence). Here the CDR3 reads CSAHTSGPSYEQYF. The CDR3 bases are TGCAGTGCACATACTAGCGGGCCATCCTACGAGCAGTACTTC.

This chain uses TRBV6-4 with TRBJ2-3; 9 bases agree with TRBD2. The CDR3 extends over 15 amino acids. V gave up 4 bases and J gave up 4 bases; unmatched junction bases: 6. Per the germline V gene, CDR1 is MRHNA and CDR2 is SNTAGT. CDR3 coding DNA: TGTGCCAGCAGTGTTCTTAGCGGGGGACCAGATACGCAGTATTTT. This codes for CASSVLSGGPDTQYF.

This clonotype was counted many times. The chain couples TRBV10-3 to TRBJ1-4; D is ambiguous. CDR3 length: 13 residues. The germline V gene has CDR1 ENHRY and CDR2 SYGVKD. The germline V and J ends were trimmed by 2 bases and 8 bases, with 9 bases remaining between them. For the CDR3, the DNA is TGTGCCATCAGTGAGAGTGGATTAGAAAAACTGTTTTTT. Protein: CAISESGLEKLFF.

This clonotype was detected only a few times. The chain uses TRBV9 and TRBJ2-7, with 8 bases that match TRBD1. V shed 4 bases, J shed 2 bases, and the junction held 5 bases outside the gene matches. From germline, CDR1 is SGDLS and CDR2 YYNGEE. The CDR3 has 14 residues. CDR3 sequence reads: CASSRVTGAYEQYF. DNA for the CDR3: TGTGCCAGCAGCCGAGTGACAGGGGCCTACGAGCAGTACTTC.

CDR3: CASSPISLRETQYF. As DNA, the CDR3 is TGTGCCAGCAGCCCCATCTCTCTACGAGAGACCCAGTACTTC. The chain combines TRBV7-2 with TRBJ2-5; D is ambiguous. This CDR3 contains 14 residues. Germline V gene sequence: CDR1 SGHTA, CDR2 FQGNSA. V lost 5 bases and J 4 bases, leaving 14 bases between the germline ends.

A word on this clonotype: Since no conserved phenylalanine or tryptophan closes the CDR3, a read error is the likely cause. It is unclear where the CDR3 begins or ends on the DNA, so no DNA is shown, and the CDR3 is as TCRdb lists it. The chain joins TRBV20-1 to TRBJ2-7; the DNA was not compared with TRBD2, the D call given in the table. Per the germline V gene, CDR1 is DFQATT and CDR2 is SNEGSKA (reference sequence). Both ends counted, the CDR3 spans 16 residues. CDR3 region: CSARTPFLLPWTSGRI.

Only a few counts were recorded for this clonotype. The chain has TRBV19 and TRBJ2-7; D might be TRBD1 (5 bases). Per germline, CDR1 LNHDA and CDR2 SQIVND (reference sequence). The CDR3 is made up of 15 amino acids. V was shortened by 1 base and J by 3 bases, with 13 bases between the two germline ends. The DNA for the CDR3 is TGTGCCAGTAGTATAGGTTGGGGCAGGATCTACGAGCAGTACTTC. As protein: CASSIGWGRIYEQYF. The variable domain in full, with the rest retrieved from reference TRBV19 and TRBJ2-7, is DGGITQSPKYLFRKEGQNVTLSCEQNLNHDAMYWYRQDPGQGLRLIYYSQIVNDFQKGDIAEGYSVSREKKESFPLTVTSAQKNPTAFYLCASSIGWGRIYEQYFGPGTRLTVT.

This clonotype was observed at least ten times. The chain combines TRBV20-1 with TRBJ2-3, with TRBD1 matching over 10 bases. The CDR3 has 14 residues. V trimming: 5 bases; J trimming: 2 bases; junction bases outside the gene matches: 4. Germline loops: CDR1 DFQATT, CDR2 SNEGSKA (reference sequence). The CDR3 DNA follows: TGCAGTGCTGGGACAGGGGTCCTCACAGATACGCAGTATTTT. This sequence encodes CSAGTGVLTDTQYF.

The chain has TRBV20-1 and TRBJ2-7; weak D call: TRBD1 (6 bases). Germline CDR1 reads DFQATT; CDR2 reads SNEGSKA (reference sequence). The CDR3 runs 14 residues. Deletions cut 5 bases from V and 5 bases from J, with 19 bases between. CDR3 sequence reads: CSAHGTGKIHEQYF. The CDR3, as DNA: TGCAGTGCTCACGGTACAGGGAAGATCCACGAGCAGTACTTC.

V and J are TRBV2 and TRBJ2-1, with 8 positions matching TRBD1. V was pared by 8 bases and J by 6 bases, with 15 bases of the junction left unmatched. CDR3 length equals 16 residues. Germline lookup yields CDR1 SNHLY and CDR2 FYNNEI. The CDR3 sequence: CASYYLRDRGRNEQFF. The CDR3 bases are TGTGCCAGCTATTATCTTCGAGACAGGGGTCGCAATGAGCAGTTCTTC.

This clonotype was counted many times. The rearrangement joins TRBV20-1 to TRBJ2-1; D is ambiguous. The CDR3 runs to 10 residues. Looked up from germline, CDR1 is DFQATT and CDR2 is SNEGSKA (reference sequence). With 3 bases removed from V and 6 bases from J, the gap between germline ends came to 3 bases. This CDR3 reads CSASPNEQFF. CDR3 sequence (DNA): TGCAGTGCTAGTCCCAATGAGCAGTTCTTC.

This clonotype was counted many times. The chain employs TRBV12-3 or TRBV12-4 and TRBJ2-1; 10 bases match TRBD2. The trim removed 1 base at V and 8 bases at J, leaving 5 bases unmatched. This CDR3 region has 15 residues. The CDR3, as DNA: TGTGCCAGCAGTTTAGGACCTAGCGGGGGCTATGAGCAGTTCTTC. This codes for CASSLGPSGGYEQFF.

There are a few counts of this clonotype. The CDR3 coding sequence is TGCAGCGCTACAGGCTTTAGCTCCTACGAGCAGTACTTC. Its protein is CSATGFSSYEQYF. The chain has TRBV29-1 and TRBJ2-7; D possibly corresponds to TRBD1 (5 bases). The CDR3 runs 13 residues. Trimming removed 7 bases at V and 0 bases at J, with 13 bases between. Per germline, CDR1 SQVTM and CDR2 ANQGSEA.

At least ten counts were recorded for this clonotype. This chain joins TRBV29-1 and TRBJ2-3, with D possibly TRBD1 on 5 matching bases. CDR3 size: 15 residues. Trimming removed 4 bases at V and 0 bases at J, with 14 bases between. Germline lookup yields CDR1 SQVTM and CDR2 ANQGSEA. This CDR3 reads CSVVRPDISTDTQYF. CDR3 DNA: TGCAGCGTTGTCCGCCCGGACATAAGCACAGATACGCAGTATTTT.

The chain couples TRBV29-1 to TRBJ2-5; no definite D call. Looked up from germline, CDR1 is SQVTM and CDR2 is ANQGSEA. The CDR3 contains 12 residues. V was trimmed by 8 bases and J by 4 bases, leaving 14 bases between them. CDR3 DNA sequence: TGCAGCCGCTCGGGTCCGGGAGAGACCCAGTACTTC. The encoded protein is CSRSGPGETQYF.